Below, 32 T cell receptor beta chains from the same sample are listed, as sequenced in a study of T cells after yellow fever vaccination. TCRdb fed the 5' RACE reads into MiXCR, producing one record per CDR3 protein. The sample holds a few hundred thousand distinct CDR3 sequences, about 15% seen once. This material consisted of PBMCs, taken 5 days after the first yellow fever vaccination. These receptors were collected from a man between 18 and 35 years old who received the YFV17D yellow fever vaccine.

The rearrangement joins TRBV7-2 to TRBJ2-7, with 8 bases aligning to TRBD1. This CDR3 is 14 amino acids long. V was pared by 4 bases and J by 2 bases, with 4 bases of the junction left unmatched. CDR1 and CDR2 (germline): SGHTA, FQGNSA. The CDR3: CASSSYRGTYEQYF. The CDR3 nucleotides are TGTGCCAGCAGCTCCTACAGGGGGACCTACGAGCAGTACTTC.

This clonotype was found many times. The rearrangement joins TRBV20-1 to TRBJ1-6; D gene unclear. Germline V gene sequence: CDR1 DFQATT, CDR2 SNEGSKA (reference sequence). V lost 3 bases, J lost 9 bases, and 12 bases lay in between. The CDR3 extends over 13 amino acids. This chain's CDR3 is CSASRETTSPLHF. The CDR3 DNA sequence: TGCAGTGCTAGCCGAGAGACCACTTCACCCCTCCACTTT.

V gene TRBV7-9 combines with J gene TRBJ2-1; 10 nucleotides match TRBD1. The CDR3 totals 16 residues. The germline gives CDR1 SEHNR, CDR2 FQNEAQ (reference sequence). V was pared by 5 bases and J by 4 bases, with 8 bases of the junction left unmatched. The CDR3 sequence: CASSPRQGARYNEQFF. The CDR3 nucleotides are TGTGCCAGCAGCCCACGACAGGGGGCGCGGTACAATGAGCAGTTCTTC.

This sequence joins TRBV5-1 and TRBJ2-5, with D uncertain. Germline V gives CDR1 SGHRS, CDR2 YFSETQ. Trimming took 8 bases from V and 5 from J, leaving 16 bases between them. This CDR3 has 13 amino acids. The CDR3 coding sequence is TGCGCCAGTAAAGGAAACCCCAGGGAGACCCAGTACTTC. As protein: CASKGNPRETQYF.

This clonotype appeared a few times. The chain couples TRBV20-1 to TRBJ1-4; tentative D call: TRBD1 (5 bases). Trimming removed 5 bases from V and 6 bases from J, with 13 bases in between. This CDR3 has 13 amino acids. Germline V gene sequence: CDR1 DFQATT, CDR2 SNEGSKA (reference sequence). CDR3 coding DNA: TGCAGTGCTCTACAGGAGACTTATGAAAAACTGTTTTTT. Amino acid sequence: CSALQETYEKLFF.

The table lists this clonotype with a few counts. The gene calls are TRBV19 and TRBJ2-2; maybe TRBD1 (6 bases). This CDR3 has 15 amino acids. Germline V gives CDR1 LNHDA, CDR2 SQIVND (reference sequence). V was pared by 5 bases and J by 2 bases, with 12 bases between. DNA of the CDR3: TGTGCCAGTAGTTCGGGACATACAAACACCGGGGAGCTGTTTTTT. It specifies CASSSGHTNTGELFF.

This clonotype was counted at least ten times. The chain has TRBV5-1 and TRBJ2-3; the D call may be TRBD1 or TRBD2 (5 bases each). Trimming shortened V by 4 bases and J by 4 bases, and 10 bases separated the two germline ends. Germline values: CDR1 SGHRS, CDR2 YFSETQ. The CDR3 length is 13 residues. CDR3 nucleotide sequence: TGCGCCAGCAGCAACCTGGGGGCAGATACGCAGTATTTT. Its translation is CASSNLGADTQYF.

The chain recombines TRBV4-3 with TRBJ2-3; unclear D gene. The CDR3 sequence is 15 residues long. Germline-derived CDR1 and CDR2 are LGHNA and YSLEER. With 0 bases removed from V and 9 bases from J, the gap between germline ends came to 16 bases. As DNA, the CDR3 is TGCGCCAGCAGCCAAGAATCGTCGGTTAGGGCCACGCAGTATTTT. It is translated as CASSQESSVRATQYF.

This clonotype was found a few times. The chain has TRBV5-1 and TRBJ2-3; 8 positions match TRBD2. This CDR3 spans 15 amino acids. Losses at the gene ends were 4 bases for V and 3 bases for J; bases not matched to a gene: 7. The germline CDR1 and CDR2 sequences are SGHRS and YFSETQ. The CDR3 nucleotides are TGCGCCAGCAGCGCTTTAGCGGGGACGACAGATACGCAGTATTTT. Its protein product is CASSALAGTTDTQYF.

CDR3 nucleotide sequence: TGTGCCAGCAGCCAGGGAAACGACAATCAGCCCCAGCATTTT. Translation gives CASSQGNDNQPQHF. V and J are TRBV7-2 and TRBJ1-5; tentative D call: TRBD1 (5 bases). Trimming shortened V by 5 bases and J by 3 bases, and 11 bases separated the two germline ends. The CDR3 contains 14 residues. Germline V gene lookup returns CDR1 SGHTA and CDR2 FQGNSA.

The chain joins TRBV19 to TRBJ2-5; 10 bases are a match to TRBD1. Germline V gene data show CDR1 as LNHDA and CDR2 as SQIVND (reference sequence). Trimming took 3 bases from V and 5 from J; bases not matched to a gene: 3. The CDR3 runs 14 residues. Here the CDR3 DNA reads TGTGCCAGTAGTATCGACAGGGGGCTTGAGACCCAGTACTTC. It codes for CASSIDRGLETQYF.

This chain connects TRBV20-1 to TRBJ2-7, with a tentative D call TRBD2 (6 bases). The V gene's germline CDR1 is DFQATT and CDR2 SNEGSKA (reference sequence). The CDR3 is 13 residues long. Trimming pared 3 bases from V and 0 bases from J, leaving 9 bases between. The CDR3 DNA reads TGCAGTGCTAGGGAGGGGAGCTCCTACGAGCAGTACTTC. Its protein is CSAREGSSYEQYF.

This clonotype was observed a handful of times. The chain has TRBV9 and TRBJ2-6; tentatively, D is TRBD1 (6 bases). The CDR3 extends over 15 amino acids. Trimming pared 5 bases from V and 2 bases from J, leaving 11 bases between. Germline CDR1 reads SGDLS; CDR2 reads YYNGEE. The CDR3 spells CASSKQGAGANVLTF. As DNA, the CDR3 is TGTGCCAGCAGTAAACAGGGCGCTGGGGCCAACGTCCTGACTTTC.

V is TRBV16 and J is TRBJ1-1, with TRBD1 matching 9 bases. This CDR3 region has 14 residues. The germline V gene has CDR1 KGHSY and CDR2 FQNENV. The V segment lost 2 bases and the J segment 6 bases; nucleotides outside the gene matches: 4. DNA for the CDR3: TGTGCCAGCAGCCAAACGGACAGGGGCTCTGAAGCTTTCTTT. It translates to CASSQTDRGSEAFF.

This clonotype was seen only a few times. The CDR3 sequence is CASSLEGLAGQETQYF. DNA for the CDR3: TGTGCCAGCAGCTTAGAGGGACTAGCGGGGCAAGAGACCCAGTACTTC. This rearrangement joins TRBV7-8 to TRBJ2-5; 13 bases fit TRBD2. V was clipped by 1 base and J by 2 bases; unmatched bases: 1. The CDR3 loop spans 16 amino acids. The germline gives CDR1 SGHVS, CDR2 FQNEAQ. The full variable domain, its missing parts supplied by reference TRBV7-8 and TRBJ2-5, is GAGVSQSPRYKVAKRGQDVALRCDPISGHVSLFWYQQALGQGPEFLTYFQNEAQLDKSGLPSDRFFAERPEGSVSTLKIQRTQQEDSAVYLCASSLEGLAGQETQYFGPGTRLLVL.

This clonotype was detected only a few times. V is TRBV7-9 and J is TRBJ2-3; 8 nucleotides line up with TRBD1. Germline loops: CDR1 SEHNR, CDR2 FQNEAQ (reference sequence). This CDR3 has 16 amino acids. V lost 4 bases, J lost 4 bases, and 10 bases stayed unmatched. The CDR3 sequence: CASSSSTGVEADTQYF. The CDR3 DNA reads TGTGCCAGCAGCTCGTCGACAGGGGTAGAGGCAGATACGCAGTATTTT.

The CDR3 spells CASRRLAGGAYEQYV. The DNA of the CDR3 is TGTGCCAGCAGACGACTAGCGGGGGGTGCCTACGAGCAGTACGTC. The rearrangement joins TRBV13 to TRBJ2-7; 13 nucleotides align to TRBD2. In germline, CDR1 is PRHDT, CDR2 FYEKMQ (reference sequence). V lost 6 bases, J lost 2 bases, and 4 bases stayed unmatched. The CDR3 extends over 15 amino acids.

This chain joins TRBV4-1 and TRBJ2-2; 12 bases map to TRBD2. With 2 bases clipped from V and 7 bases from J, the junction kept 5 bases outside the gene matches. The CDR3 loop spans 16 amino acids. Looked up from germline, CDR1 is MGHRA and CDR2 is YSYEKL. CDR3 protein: CASSQLAGGPGGELFF. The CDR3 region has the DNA TGCGCCAGCAGCCAACTAGCGGGGGGGCCGGGCGGGGAGCTGTTTTTT.

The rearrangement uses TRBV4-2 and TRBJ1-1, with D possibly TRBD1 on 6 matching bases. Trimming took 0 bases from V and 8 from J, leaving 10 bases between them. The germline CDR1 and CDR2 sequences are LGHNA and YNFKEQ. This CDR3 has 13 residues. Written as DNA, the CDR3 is TGTGCCAGCAGCCAAGAGCGGGGGCGCGAAGCTTTCTTT. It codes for CASSQERGREAFF.

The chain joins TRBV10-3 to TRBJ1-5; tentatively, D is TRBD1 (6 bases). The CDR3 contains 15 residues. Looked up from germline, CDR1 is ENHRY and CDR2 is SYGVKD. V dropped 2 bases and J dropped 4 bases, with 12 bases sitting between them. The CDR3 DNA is TGTGCCATCAGTGAGACCAGGACAGAGAATCAGCCCCAGCATTTT. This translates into CAISETRTENQPQHF.

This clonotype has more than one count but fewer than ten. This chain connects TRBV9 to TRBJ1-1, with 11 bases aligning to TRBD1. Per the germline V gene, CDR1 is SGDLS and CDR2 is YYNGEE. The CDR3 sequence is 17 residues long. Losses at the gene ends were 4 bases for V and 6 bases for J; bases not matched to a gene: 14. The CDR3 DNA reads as TGTGCCAGCAGCCCAGAGGTTTGGGACAGGGGGATCGCTGAAGCTTTCTTT. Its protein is CASSPEVWDRGIAEAFF.

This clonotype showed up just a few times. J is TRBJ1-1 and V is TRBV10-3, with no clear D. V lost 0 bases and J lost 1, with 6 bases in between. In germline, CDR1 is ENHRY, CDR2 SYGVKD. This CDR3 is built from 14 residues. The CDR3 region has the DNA TGTGCCATCAGTGAGTCGAGGGAGAACACTGAAGCTTTCTTT. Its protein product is CAISESRENTEAFF.

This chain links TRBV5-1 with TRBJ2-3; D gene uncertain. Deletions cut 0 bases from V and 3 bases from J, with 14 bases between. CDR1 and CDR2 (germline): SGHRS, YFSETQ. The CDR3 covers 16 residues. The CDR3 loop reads CASSLVARRWTDTQYF. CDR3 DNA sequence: TGCGCCAGCAGCTTGGTGGCACGCCGATGGACAGATACGCAGTATTTT.

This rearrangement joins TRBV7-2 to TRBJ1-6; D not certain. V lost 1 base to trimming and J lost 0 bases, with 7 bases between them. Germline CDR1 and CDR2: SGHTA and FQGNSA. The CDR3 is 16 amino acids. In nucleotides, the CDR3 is TGTGCCAGCAGCTTAGAAATTCCCTCCTATAATTCACCCCTCCACTTT. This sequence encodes CASSLEIPSYNSPLHF.

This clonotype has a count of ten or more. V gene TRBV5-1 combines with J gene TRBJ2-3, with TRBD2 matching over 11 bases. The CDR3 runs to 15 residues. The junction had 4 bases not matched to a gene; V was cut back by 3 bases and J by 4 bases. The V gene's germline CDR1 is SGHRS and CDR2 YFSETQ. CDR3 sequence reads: CASSSGLAEADTQYF. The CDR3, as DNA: TGCGCCAGCAGCTCGGGACTAGCGGAGGCAGATACGCAGTATTTT.

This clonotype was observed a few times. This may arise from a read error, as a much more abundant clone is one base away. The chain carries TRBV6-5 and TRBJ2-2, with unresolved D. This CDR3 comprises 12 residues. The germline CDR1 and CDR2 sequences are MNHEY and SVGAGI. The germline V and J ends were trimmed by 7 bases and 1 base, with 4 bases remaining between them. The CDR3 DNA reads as TGTGCCAGCAAATTGAACACCGGGGAGCTGTTTTTT. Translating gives CASKLNTGELFF.

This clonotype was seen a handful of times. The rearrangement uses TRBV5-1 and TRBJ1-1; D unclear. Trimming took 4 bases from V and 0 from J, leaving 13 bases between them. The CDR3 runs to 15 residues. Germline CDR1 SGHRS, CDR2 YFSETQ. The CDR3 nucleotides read TGCGCCAGCAGCCCGTTACAGCTCATGAACACTGAAGCTTTCTTT. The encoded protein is CASSPLQLMNTEAFF.

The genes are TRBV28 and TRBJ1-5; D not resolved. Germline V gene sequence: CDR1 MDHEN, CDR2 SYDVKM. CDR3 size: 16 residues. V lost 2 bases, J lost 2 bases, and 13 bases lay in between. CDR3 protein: CASSLATPAGNQPQHF. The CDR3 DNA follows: TGTGCCAGCAGTTTAGCGACCCCGGCGGGCAATCAGCCCCAGCATTTT.

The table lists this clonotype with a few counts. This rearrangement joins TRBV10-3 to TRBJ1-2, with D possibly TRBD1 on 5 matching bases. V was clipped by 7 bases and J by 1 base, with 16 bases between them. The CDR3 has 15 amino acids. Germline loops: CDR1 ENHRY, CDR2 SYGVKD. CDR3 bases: TGTGCCATCACCCCTGATGACAGTCATAACTATGGCTACACCTTC. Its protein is CAITPDDSHNYGYTF.

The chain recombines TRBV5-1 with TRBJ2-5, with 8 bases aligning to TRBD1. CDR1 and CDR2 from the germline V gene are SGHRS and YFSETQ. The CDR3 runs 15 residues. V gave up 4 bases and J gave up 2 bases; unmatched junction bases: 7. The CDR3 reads CASSIGQGGQETQYF. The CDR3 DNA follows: TGCGCCAGCAGCATAGGACAGGGAGGACAAGAGACCCAGTACTTC.

DNA of the CDR3: TGTGCCAGCAGTTTCGACCAGGGGGCCAGCACTGAAGCTTTCTTT. This translates into CASSFDQGASTEAFF. The rearrangement joins TRBV12-3 or TRBV12-4 to TRBJ1-1; 8 bases map to TRBD1. The CDR3 loop spans 15 amino acids. Trimming cost V 3 bases and J 4 bases; bases outside gene matches: 7.

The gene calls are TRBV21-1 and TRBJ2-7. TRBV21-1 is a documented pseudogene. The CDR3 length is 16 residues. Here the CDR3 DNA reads TGTGCCAGCAGCAAAGCAGAGAGACAGGACTCCTACGAGCAGTACGTC. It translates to CASSKAERQDSYEQYV.